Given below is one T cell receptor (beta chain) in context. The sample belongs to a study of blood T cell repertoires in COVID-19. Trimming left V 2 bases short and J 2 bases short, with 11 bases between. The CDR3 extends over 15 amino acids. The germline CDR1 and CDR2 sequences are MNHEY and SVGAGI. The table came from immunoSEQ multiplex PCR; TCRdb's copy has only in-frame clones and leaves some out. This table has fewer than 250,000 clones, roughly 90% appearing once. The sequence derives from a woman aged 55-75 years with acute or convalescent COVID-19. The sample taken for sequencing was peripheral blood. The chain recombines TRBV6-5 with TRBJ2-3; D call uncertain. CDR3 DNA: TGTGCCAGCAGTTACACCGGCGGATTCACAGATACGCAGTATTTT. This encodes CASSYTGGFTDTQYF.